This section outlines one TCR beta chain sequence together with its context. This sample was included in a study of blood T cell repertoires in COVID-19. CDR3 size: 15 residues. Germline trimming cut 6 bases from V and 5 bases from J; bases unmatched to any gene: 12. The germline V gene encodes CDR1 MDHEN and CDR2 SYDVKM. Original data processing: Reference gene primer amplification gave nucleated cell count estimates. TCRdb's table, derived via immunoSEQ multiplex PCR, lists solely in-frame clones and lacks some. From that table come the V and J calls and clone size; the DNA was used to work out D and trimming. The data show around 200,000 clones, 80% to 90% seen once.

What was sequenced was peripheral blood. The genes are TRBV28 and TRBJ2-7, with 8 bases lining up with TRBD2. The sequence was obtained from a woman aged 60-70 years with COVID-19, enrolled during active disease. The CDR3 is CASSLQTGGPHEQYF. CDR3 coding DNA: TGTGCCAGCAGCCTTCAGACGGGAGGGCCCCACGAGCAGTACTTC. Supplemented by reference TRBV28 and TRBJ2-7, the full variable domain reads DVKVTQSSRYLVKRTGEKVFLECVQDMDHENMFWYRQDPGLGLRLIYFSYDVKMKEKGDIPEGYSVSREKKERFSLILESASTNQTSMYLCASSLQTGGPHEQYFGPGTRLTVT.